Each of the 15 T cell receptor beta chains below was sequenced from the same sample in a study of Ad26.COV2.S vaccination and SARS-CoV-2 variants (dated by TCRdb to the early 2020s). Library creation used the immunoSEQ multiplex PCR assay. What TCRdb holds here is the immuneACCESS table cut down to in-frame rearrangements. Part of the clones is not present; checked against another copy, under half of the missing clones reflect an unresolved V gene, and the others are unexplained. The sample includes around 400,000 clones, with around 89% observed a single time. The ten largest account for under 2% of the sample. The treatment or condition label, read with the paper, signifies: about 20 received Ad26.COV2.S at low or high dose, single or two shots; about 5 received placebo; per-sample allocation not given. For vaccine and placebo recipients, the sequenced repertoires came from samples collected on day 63 after the first injection.

The specimen was peripheral blood, collected in a trial of Ad26.COV2.S vaccine versus placebo. All receptors come from a person aged 18-60 years who received the Ad26.COV2.S COVID-19 vaccine or a placebo.

The CDR3 here is CASSVDGNSYNEQFF. The CDR3 region has the DNA TGTGCCAGCAGCGTAGACGGGAACTCCTACAATGAGCAGTTCTTC. This chain connects TRBV9 to TRBJ2-1; perhaps TRBD2 as D (5 bases). This CDR3 region has 15 residues. The V end was cut by 0 bases, the J end by 0 bases, with 7 bases between. Germline-derived CDR1 and CDR2 are SGDLS and YYNGEE.

This chain connects TRBV28 to TRBJ2-7; D is uncertain. The CDR3 spans 13 residues. Trimming took 6 bases from V and 2 from J, leaving 11 bases between them. Germline values: CDR1 MDHEN, CDR2 SYDVKM. CDR3 sequence (DNA): TGTGCCAGCAGAGGCGGATTACCCTACGAGCAGTACTTC. Its translation: CASRGGLPYEQYF.

The J gene is TRBJ1-4, the V gene TRBV10-2; possibly TRBD1 for D (5 bases). The CDR3 is 11 amino acids. Looked up from germline, CDR1 is WSHSY and CDR2 is SAAADI. Trimming shortened V by 8 bases and J by 8 bases, and 9 bases separated the two germline ends. The CDR3 spells CASRGGEKLFF. In nucleotides, the CDR3 is TGCGCCAGCCGGGGCGGAGAAAAACTGTTTTTT.

V usage is TRBV19 and J usage is TRBJ2-7; the D gene is possibly TRBD2 (6 bases). CDR3 size: 12 residues. Germline V lookup: CDR1 LNHDA, CDR2 SQIVND (reference sequence). V was pared by 4 bases and J by 5 bases, with 9 bases between. CDR3 sequence reads: CASSNLANEQYF. CDR3 DNA sequence: TGTGCCAGTAGTAACCTAGCGAACGAGCAGTACTTC.

The V call is TRBV7-7, the J call TRBJ2-3; possibly TRBD1 for D (6 bases). CDR1 SSHAT and CDR2 FNYEAQ come from the germline V gene (reference sequence). With 5 bases removed from V and 1 base from J, the gap between germline ends came to 13 bases. The CDR3 covers 15 residues. CDR3 amino acids: CASSKGAGGTDTQYF. The DNA of the CDR3 is TGTGCCAGCAGCAAAGGGGCAGGGGGCACAGATACGCAGTATTTT. Together with reference TRBV7-7 and TRBJ2-3, the CDR3 gives the full variable domain: GAGVSQSPRYKVTKRGQDVTLRCDPISSHATLYWYQQALGQGPEFLTYFNYEAQPDKSGLPSDRFSAERPEGSISTLTIQRTEQRDSAMYRCASSKGAGGTDTQYFGPGTRLTVL.

The chain combines TRBV28 with TRBJ1-1; D may be TRBD1 (6 bases). This CDR3 contains 12 residues. From germline, CDR1 is MDHEN and CDR2 SYDVKM. The V gene lost 6 bases and the J gene lost 6 bases, with 11 bases spanning the gap. The CDR3 coding sequence is TGTGCCAGCAGCCGAGGGGGGGCTGAAGCTTTCTTT. Encoded protein: CASSRGGAEAFF.

The chain recombines TRBV18 with TRBJ1-5, with a weak D call TRBD1 (6 bases). Germline CDR1 reads KGHSH; CDR2 reads LQKENI. Trimming took 4 bases from V and 1 from J, leaving 8 bases between them. The CDR3 runs to 14 residues. CDR3 bases: TGTGCCAGCTCACGACAGGCGAGCAATCAGCCCCAGCATTTT. Translated, it gives CASSRQASNQPQHF.

This chain uses TRBV6-2 or TRBV6-3 with TRBJ2-2; 10 bases agree with TRBD2. Germline CDR1 and CDR2: MNHEY and SVGEGT. V trimming: 5 bases; J trimming: 3 bases; junction bases outside the gene matches: 6. This CDR3 region has 16 residues. The DNA of the CDR3 is TGTGCCAGCAGTAGCCCTAGCGGGAGTTACACCGGGGAGCTGTTTTTT. Protein product: CASSSPSGSYTGELFF.

V gene TRBV4-3 combines with J gene TRBJ2-1; 7 nucleotides line up with TRBD2. V lost 0 bases and J lost 10; bases outside the gene matches: 9. Germline V lookup: CDR1 LGHNA, CDR2 YSLEER. This CDR3 contains 15 residues. DNA of the CDR3: TGCGCCAGCAGCCAAGATCGGCTAGCGGATTCCGAGCAGTTCTTC. This translates into CASSQDRLADSEQFF.

This clone was recorded only once. Other DNA variants within this sample encode the same CDR3. This sequence joins TRBV28 and TRBJ1-2; D call uncertain. There are 11 residues in the CDR3. The germline V gene encodes CDR1 MDHEN and CDR2 SYDVKM. V was trimmed by 9 bases and J by 1 base, leaving 6 bases between them. The CDR3 loop reads CASRSNYGYTF. CDR3 coding DNA: TGTGCCAGTCGCAGTAACTATGGCTACACCTTC.

The rearrangement uses TRBV29-1 and TRBJ2-5; tentative D call: TRBD1 (5 bases). Germline V CDR1 and CDR2: SQVTM, ANQGSEA. This CDR3 is built from 14 residues. With 5 bases removed from V and 0 bases from J, the gap between germline ends came to 13 bases. The CDR3 sequence is CSVLDRQYQETQYF. Written as DNA, the CDR3 is TGCAGCGTTCTCGACAGACAGTACCAAGAGACCCAGTACTTC.

This chain joins TRBV15 and TRBJ2-7; D is uncertain. The CDR3 is made up of 12 amino acids. Germline V gene sequence: CDR1 LNHNV, CDR2 YYDKDF (reference sequence). Trimming cost V 1 base and J 5 bases, with 6 bases left between them. The CDR3 loop is CATSRGANEQYF. The CDR3 DNA reads as TGTGCCACCAGCAGAGGGGCGAACGAGCAGTACTTC.

The V gene is TRBV7-9, the J gene TRBJ2-7; 14 nucleotides align to TRBD2. Trimming cost V 4 bases and J 7 bases; bases outside gene matches: 18. Germline V gene sequence: CDR1 SEHNR, CDR2 FQNEAQ (reference sequence). CDR3 length: 19 residues. The CDR3 is CASSSGTGLAGVHAGEQYF. As DNA, the CDR3 is TGTGCCAGCAGCTCAGGGACGGGACTAGCGGGAGTTCACGCGGGGGAGCAGTACTTC.

This rearrangement joins TRBV28 to TRBJ1-5; a possible D gene is TRBD1 (5 bases). CDR3 size: 15 residues. The germline V gene has CDR1 MDHEN and CDR2 SYDVKM. The V end lost 7 bases, the J end lost 7 bases, and 20 bases lay between the germline ends. The CDR3 loop reads CASKIGLGGRQPQHF. The CDR3 DNA follows: TGTGCCAGCAAAATAGGATTGGGGGGTCGCCAGCCCCAGCATTTT.

CDR3 residues: CASSREGAGEKLFF. The CDR3 DNA is TGTGCCAGCAGCCGTGAGGGGGCAGGTGAAAAACTGTTTTTT. The rearrangement links TRBV3-1 (or the pseudogene TRBV3-2) to TRBJ1-4; TRBD1 agrees at 7 bases. This CDR3 is 14 amino acids long. Germline CDR1 LGHDT, CDR2 YNNKEL (reference sequence). The trim removed 4 bases at V and 7 bases at J, leaving 6 bases unmatched.